This note documents a single T cell receptor (beta chain) sequence. The sample belongs to a study of T-cell reconstitution after alpha-beta-depleted transplantation in children. For TCRbeta, the library was prepared with unique molecular identifiers. Each CDR3 protein gets one entry after TCRdb re-called the PCR reads with MiXCR. Found here are roughly 50,000 distinct CDR3 sequences, 40% to 55% of them singletons; the top ten hold roughly 98%. The CDR3 totals 15 residues. V dropped 4 bases and J dropped 5; count of bases not matched to a gene: 9. V usage is TRBV12-3 or TRBV12-4 and J usage is TRBJ2-5, with TRBD1 identical over 8 bases. Sequencing used PBMCs, mostly from graft donor cells, obtained 360 days after TCRalphabeta/CD19-depleted stem cell transplant. This TCR was sampled from a male patient aged 5 to 17 who had a stem cell transplant for acute lymphoblastic leukemia, so the T cells may come from the graft donor. CDR3 nucleotides: TGTGCCAGCAGTTCCTCCAGGGGGCTCGGGGAGACCCAGTACTTC. Its translation is CASSSSRGLGETQYF.